A selection of T cell receptor beta chains follows, all from one sample in a study of T-cell reconstitution after alpha-beta-depleted transplantation in children. From the PCR reads, TCRdb called clonotypes with MiXCR, one entry per CDR3 protein. The sample has fewer than 1 million distinct CDR3 sequences, 15% to 20% seen once. This specimen consisted of PBMCs, mostly from graft donor cells, obtained 360 days after TCRalphabeta/CD19-depleted stem cell transplant. These receptors were collected from a male patient aged 10 to 17 who had a stem cell transplant for acute lymphoblastic leukemia, so the T cells may come from the graft donor. CDR3s include the opening cysteine and the closing phenylalanine or tryptophan. D genes are given only for firm matches. Clone size is stated in some rows and not others, as once, few, many or a class when expanded.

v_gene: TRBV5-5; d_gene: TRBD2; j_gene: TRBJ2-7; abundance: .; CDR3aa: CASSGGLAGVDEQYF; CDR3nt: TGTGCCAGCAGCGGGGGACTAGCGGGAGTCGACGAGCAGTACTTC
v_gene: TRBV6-5; d_gene: .; j_gene: TRBJ2-1; abundance: few; CDR3aa: CASNSGVDNEQFF; CDR3nt: TGTGCCAGCAATTCGGGAGTGGACAATGAGCAGTTCTTC
v_gene: TRBV4-1; d_gene: .; j_gene: TRBJ2-3; abundance: .; CDR3aa: CASSSSPGYLTDTQYF; CDR3nt: TGCGCCAGCAGCTCGTCCCCAGGGTACTTGACAGATACGCAGTATTTT
v_gene: TRBV5-1; d_gene: .; j_gene: TRBJ2-7; abundance: .; CDR3aa: CASSLVLRRVPSYEQYF; CDR3nt: TGCGCCAGCAGCCTCGTGCTTCGGCGAGTCCCGAGCTACGAGCAGTACTTC
v_gene: TRBV11-1; d_gene: TRBD1; j_gene: TRBJ2-7; abundance: .; CDR3aa: CASSLTGTGVTEQYF; CDR3nt: TGTGCCAGCAGCCTTACCGGGACAGGGGTAACCGAGCAGTACTTC
v_gene: TRBV5-1; d_gene: TRBD2; j_gene: TRBJ2-2; abundance: few; CDR3aa: CASRSTGTSAGELFF; CDR3nt: TGCGCCAGCAGAAGTACCGGGACTAGCGCCGGGGAGCTGTTTTTT
v_gene: TRBV18; d_gene: .; j_gene: TRBJ2-5; abundance: many; CDR3aa: CASSTYGETQYF; CDR3nt: TGTGCCAGCTCCACCTATGGGGAGACCCAGTACTTC
v_gene: TRBV12-3/TRBV12-4; d_gene: .; j_gene: TRBJ2-7; abundance: many; CDR3aa: CASSVGAYEQYF; CDR3nt: TGTGCCAGCAGTGTTGGGGCCTACGAGCAGTACTTC
v_gene: TRBV3-1; d_gene: .; j_gene: TRBJ2-3; abundance: .; CDR3aa: CASSDLATGPRGGTDTQYF; CDR3nt: TGTGCCAGCTCCGATCTGGCCACAGGGCCCAGGGGCGGCACAGATACGCAGTATTTT
v_gene: TRBV30; d_gene: .; j_gene: TRBJ2-7; abundance: .; CDR3aa: CAWTRRGYEQYF; CDR3nt: TGTGCCTGGACTCGTAGGGGCTACGAGCAGTACTTC
v_gene: TRBV10-3; d_gene: .; j_gene: TRBJ2-3; abundance: .; CDR3aa: CAISRIDTQYF; CDR3nt: TGTGCCATCAGCCGCATAGATACGCAGTATTTT
v_gene: TRBV23-1; d_gene: .; j_gene: TRBJ2-7; abundance: few; CDR3aa: CASSQFGQTTTYEQYF; CDR3nt: TGCGCCAGCAGTCAATTTGGCCAGACAACCACCTACGAGCAGTACTTC
v_gene: TRBV15; d_gene: TRBD2; j_gene: TRBJ2-3; abundance: .; CDR3aa: CATSREAGGASTDTQYF; CDR3nt: TGTGCCACCAGCAGAGAGGCGGGAGGCGCTAGCACAGATACGCAGTATTTT
v_gene: TRBV2; d_gene: TRBD2; j_gene: TRBJ2-1; abundance: many; CDR3aa: CAIPGLGINKQFF; CDR3nt: TGTGCCATTCCGGGACTAGGAATCAATAAGCAGTTCTTC
v_gene: TRBV6-1; d_gene: .; j_gene: TRBJ2-6; abundance: .; CDR3aa: CASGPTSGPLPIPLTF; CDR3nt: TGTGCCAGCGGACCCACGTCGGGACCCTTACCCATTCCCCTGACTTTC
v_gene: TRBV12-3/TRBV12-4; d_gene: TRBD2; j_gene: TRBJ2-7; abundance: few; CDR3aa: CASSFGGSLTYEQYF; CDR3nt: TGTGCCAGCAGTTTCGGCGGGAGCCTTACCTACGAGCAGTACTTC
v_gene: TRBV9; d_gene: .; j_gene: TRBJ1-5; abundance: few; CDR3aa: CASSGGRSNQPQHF; CDR3nt: TGTGCCAGCAGCGGAGGACGGAGCAATCAGCCCCAGCATTTT
v_gene: TRBV18; d_gene: TRBD1; j_gene: TRBJ2-7; abundance: .; CDR3aa: CASSPHVGTGSYEQYF; CDR3nt: TGTGCCAGCTCACCCCATGTAGGGACAGGGTCCTACGAGCAGTACTTC
v_gene: TRBV5-1; d_gene: .; j_gene: TRBJ1-5; abundance: .; CDR3aa: CASSLEAGRRPQHF; CDR3nt: TGCGCCAGCAGCTTGGAGGCAGGGAGGCGGCCCCAGCATTTT
v_gene: TRBV13; d_gene: TRBD2; j_gene: TRBJ2-7; abundance: many; CDR3aa: CASSYGTSGDHEQYF; CDR3nt: TGTGCCAGCAGCTACGGGACTAGCGGGGACCACGAGCAGTACTTC
v_gene: TRBV9; d_gene: .; j_gene: TRBJ2-2; abundance: many; CDR3aa: CASSVVAGFGELFF; CDR3nt: TGTGCCAGCAGCGTAGTTGCGGGGTTCGGGGAGCTGTTTTTT
v_gene: TRBV7-6; d_gene: TRBD2; j_gene: TRBJ2-7; abundance: many; CDR3aa: CASSLPSGRSMAEQYF; CDR3nt: TGTGCCAGCAGCTTGCCTAGCGGGAGGAGTATGGCCGAGCAGTACTTC
v_gene: TRBV5-1; d_gene: TRBD2; j_gene: TRBJ2-5; abundance: few; CDR3aa: CASSLDRTSLNQETQYF; CDR3nt: TGCGCCAGCAGCTTGGATCGGACTAGCCTCAACCAAGAGACCCAGTACTTC
v_gene: TRBV5-1; d_gene: TRBD1; j_gene: TRBJ2-7; abundance: few; CDR3aa: CASASRGQGTYEQYF; CDR3nt: TGCGCCAGCGCGTCTCGGGGACAGGGAACCTACGAGCAGTACTTC
v_gene: TRBV5-1; d_gene: TRBD1; j_gene: TRBJ2-2; abundance: .; CDR3aa: CASSLEDRGYVSSTGELFF; CDR3nt: TGCGCCAGCAGCTTGGAGGACAGGGGATATGTCTCAAGCACCGGGGAGCTGTTTTTT
v_gene: TRBV7-3; d_gene: .; j_gene: TRBJ2-3; abundance: few; CDR3aa: CASSLPHGAQYF; CDR3nt: TGTGCCAGCAGCTTACCCCACGGCGCGCAGTATTTT
v_gene: TRBV5-1; d_gene: .; j_gene: TRBJ2-7; abundance: .; CDR3aa: CASSLARWEEQYF; CDR3nt: TGCGCCAGCAGCTTGGCCAGATGGGAGGAGCAGTACTTC
v_gene: TRBV12-5; d_gene: .; j_gene: TRBJ2-2; abundance: .; CDR3aa: CASGLGYTGELFF; CDR3nt: TGTGCTAGTGGTTTAGGGTACACCGGGGAGCTGTTTTTT
v_gene: TRBV7-9; d_gene: TRBD2; j_gene: TRBJ2-7; abundance: few; CDR3aa: CASSPSLGTSYEQYF; CDR3nt: TGTGCCAGCAGCCCTAGTCTCGGGACTAGCTACGAGCAGTACTTC
v_gene: TRBV20-1; d_gene: .; j_gene: TRBJ2-7; abundance: few; CDR3aa: CSALPPGPAYEQYF; CDR3nt: TGCAGTGCCCTACCCCCAGGACCGGCCTACGAGCAGTACTTC
v_gene: TRBV6-6; d_gene: .; j_gene: TRBJ2-1; abundance: .; CDR3aa: CASISGYNEQFF; CDR3nt: TGTGCCAGTATTAGTGGCTACAATGAGCAGTTCTTC
v_gene: TRBV5-1; d_gene: TRBD2; j_gene: TRBJ2-7; abundance: .; CDR3aa: CASSPEENLAGVFYEQYF; CDR3nt: TGCGCCAGCAGCCCGGAAGAAAATCTCGCGGGGGTCTTCTACGAGCAGTACTTC
v_gene: TRBV13; d_gene: .; j_gene: TRBJ2-4; abundance: .; CDR3aa: CASSSPSPRRGVQYF; CDR3nt: TGTGCCAGCAGCTCACCCTCTCCGAGGCGGGGCGTTCAGTACTTC
v_gene: TRBV9; d_gene: .; j_gene: TRBJ2-1; abundance: few; CDR3aa: CASSVATLGVGPYNEQFF; CDR3nt: TGTGCCAGCAGCGTAGCTACTCTCGGGGTTGGACCCTACAATGAGCAGTTCTTC
v_gene: TRBV10-3; d_gene: .; j_gene: TRBJ1-1; abundance: .; CDR3aa: CATTWSQGRGNTEAFF; CDR3nt: TGTGCCACCACTTGGTCACAGGGAAGGGGGAACACTGAAGCTTTCTTT
v_gene: TRBV15; d_gene: TRBD1; j_gene: TRBJ1-2; abundance: few; CDR3aa: CATSRDHRGNGYTF; CDR3nt: TGTGCCACCAGCAGAGATCACAGGGGTAATGGCTACACCTTC
v_gene: TRBV11-2; d_gene: .; j_gene: TRBJ2-7; abundance: .; CDR3aa: CASSLVEGASYEQYF; CDR3nt: TGTGCCAGCAGCTTAGTAGAGGGAGCCTCCTACGAGCAGTACTTC